This T cell receptor beta chain was recovered during a study of blood T cell repertoires in COVID-19. Individuals drawn from 24 US areas were roughly 18 to 95 years old. This table comes from immunoSEQ multiplex PCR, and its TCRdb copy is limited to in-frame clones, with some not included. The sample consists of about 64,000 clones, more than 75% of them appearing once. This CDR3 is 12 amino acids long. The germline V and J ends were trimmed by 10 bases and 6 bases, with 15 bases remaining between them. The V gene's germline CDR1 is MNHEY and CDR2 SVGAGI. The count of this clone is one. The TCR originated in a woman aged 40 to 49 who had recovered from COVID-19. The sample was PBMCs or T cells enriched from blood (not recorded which). The J gene is TRBJ1-2, the V gene TRBV6-5; D may be TRBD1 (5 bases). The CDR3 nucleotides are TGTGCCACTCGGGACTGGCGAAATGGCTACACCTTC. Translating gives CATRDWRNGYTF.